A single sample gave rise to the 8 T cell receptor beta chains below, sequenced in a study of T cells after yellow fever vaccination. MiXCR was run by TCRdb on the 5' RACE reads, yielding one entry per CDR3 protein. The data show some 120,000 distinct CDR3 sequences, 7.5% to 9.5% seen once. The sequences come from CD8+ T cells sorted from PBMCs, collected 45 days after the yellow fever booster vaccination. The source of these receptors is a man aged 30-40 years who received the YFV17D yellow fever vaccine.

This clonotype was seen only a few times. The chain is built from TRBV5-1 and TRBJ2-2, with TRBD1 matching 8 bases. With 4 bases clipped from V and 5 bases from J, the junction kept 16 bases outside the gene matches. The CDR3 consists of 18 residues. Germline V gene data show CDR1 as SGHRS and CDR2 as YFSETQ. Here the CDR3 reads CASSPRRGTGPGTGELFF. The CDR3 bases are TGCGCCAGCAGCCCACGGAGAGGGACAGGCCCGGGGACCGGGGAGCTGTTTTTT. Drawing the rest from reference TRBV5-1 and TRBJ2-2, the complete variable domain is KAGVTQTPRYLIKTRGQQVTLSCSPISGHRSVSWYQQTPGQGLQFLFEYFSETQRNKGNFPGRFSGRQFSNSRSEMNVSTLELGDSALYLCASSPRRGTGPGTGELFFGEGSRLTVL.

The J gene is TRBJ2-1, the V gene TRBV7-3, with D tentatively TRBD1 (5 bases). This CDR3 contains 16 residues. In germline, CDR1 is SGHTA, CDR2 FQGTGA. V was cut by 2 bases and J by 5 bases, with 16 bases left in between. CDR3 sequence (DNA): TGTGCCAGCAGCTTAGTGAACTTCGCAGGGCACAATGAGCAGTTCTTC. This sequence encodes CASSLVNFAGHNEQFF.

For the CDR3, the DNA is TGCGCCAGCAGCTCCCTGGGTGGCCGTCTGAACACCGGGGAGCTGTTTTTT. Protein sequence: CASSSLGGRLNTGELFF. This chain joins TRBV5-1 and TRBJ2-2; the D is unclear. This CDR3 is built from 17 residues. In germline, CDR1 is SGHRS, CDR2 YFSETQ. The ends were cut back, 3 bases at V and 1 base at J, with 16 bases in the middle. The full variable domain, in which reference TRBV5-1 and TRBJ2-2 provide the parts outside the CDR3, is KAGVTQTPRYLIKTRGQQVTLSCSPISGHRSVSWYQQTPGQGLQFLFEYFSETQRNKGNFPGRFSGRQFSNSRSEMNVSTLELGDSALYLCASSSLGGRLNTGELFFGEGSRLTVL.

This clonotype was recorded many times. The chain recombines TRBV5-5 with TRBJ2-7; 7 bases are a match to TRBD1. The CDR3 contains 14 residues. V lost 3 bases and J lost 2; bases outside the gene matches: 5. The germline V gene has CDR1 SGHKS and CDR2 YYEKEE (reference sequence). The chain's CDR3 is CASSYRDSPYEQYF. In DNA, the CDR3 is TGTGCCAGCAGCTACCGGGACAGCCCCTACGAGCAGTACTTC.

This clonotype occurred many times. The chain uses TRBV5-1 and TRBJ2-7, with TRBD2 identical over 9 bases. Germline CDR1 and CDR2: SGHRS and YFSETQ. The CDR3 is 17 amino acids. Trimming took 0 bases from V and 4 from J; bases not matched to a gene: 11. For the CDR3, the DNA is TGCGCCAGCAGCTTGGGCGACTTCTCGCGGGAGGGTTACGAGCAGTACTTC. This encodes CASSLGDFSREGYEQYF.

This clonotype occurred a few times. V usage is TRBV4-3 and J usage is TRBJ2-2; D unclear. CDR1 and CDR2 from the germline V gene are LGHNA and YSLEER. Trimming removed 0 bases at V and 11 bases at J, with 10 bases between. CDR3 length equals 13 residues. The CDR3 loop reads CASSQENQEELFF. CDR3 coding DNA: TGCGCCAGCAGCCAAGAGAACCAGGAAGAGCTGTTTTTT.

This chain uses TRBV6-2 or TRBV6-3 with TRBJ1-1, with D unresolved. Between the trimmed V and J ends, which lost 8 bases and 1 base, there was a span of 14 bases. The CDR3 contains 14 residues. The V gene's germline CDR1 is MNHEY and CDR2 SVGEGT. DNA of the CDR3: TGTGCCAGCGAGAGGGTTCGAGAGAACACTGAAGCTTTCTTT. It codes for CASERVRENTEAFF.

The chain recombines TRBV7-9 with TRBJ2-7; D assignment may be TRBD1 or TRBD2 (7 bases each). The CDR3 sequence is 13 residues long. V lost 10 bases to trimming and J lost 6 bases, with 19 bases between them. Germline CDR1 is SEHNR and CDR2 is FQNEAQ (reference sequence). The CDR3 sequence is CAIPRGGRGEQYF. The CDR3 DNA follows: TGTGCCATCCCCAGGGGGGGCCGGGGCGAGCAGTACTTC.